These 31 T cell receptor beta chains came from one sample sequenced in a study of blood T cells in healthy people across ages. The use of a sample-barcoded 5' primer and a J-beta primer mix characterized a second PCR of roughly 6 to 11 cycles. TCRdb analysed the 5' RACE reads with MiXCR anew, one entry per CDR3 protein. Here the sample spans hundreds of thousands of distinct CDR3 sequences, 32% being singletons. The material sequenced was blood. All receptors derive from a woman of 80 years or more in good health.

This clonotype was counted at least ten times. This chain uses TRBV30 with TRBJ2-7; D possibly corresponds to TRBD1 (6 bases). There are 13 residues in the CDR3. V was clipped by 0 bases and J by 7 bases, with 13 bases between them. Germline CDR1 and CDR2: GTSNPN and SVGIG (reference sequence). The CDR3 DNA reads TGTGCCTGGAGTGTACAGCGAAGGGGGGAGCAGTACTTC. This encodes CAWSVQRRGEQYF.

This clonotype was found many times. The V and J genes are TRBV10-3 and TRBJ2-5; possibly TRBD2 for D (5 bases). The germline CDR1 and CDR2 sequences are ENHRY and SYGVKD. V lost 3 bases to trimming and J lost 4 bases, with 15 bases between them. There are 15 residues in the CDR3. The CDR3 DNA sequence: TGTGCCATCAGTGAAGGTCAGCGGTCGGGAGAGACCCAGTACTTC. Its protein is CAISEGQRSGETQYF.

The chain uses TRBV6-2 or TRBV6-3 and TRBJ2-3; 9 bases fit TRBD1. The CDR3 has 16 residues. CDR1 and CDR2 (germline): MNHEY, SVGEGT. V lost 0 bases to trimming and J lost 4 bases; unmatched junction nucleotides: 5. This CDR3 reads CASSYSGQGSSDTQYF. The CDR3 bases are TGTGCCAGCAGTTACTCAGGACAGGGGTCCTCAGATACGCAGTATTTT.

This clonotype appeared a few times. A much larger clonotype is one base distant, so this may be a read error. This chain links TRBV5-1 with TRBJ2-3; TRBD1 or TRBD2 may be the D gene (5 bases each). The CDR3 contains 14 residues. The V and J ends lost 3 bases and 6 bases respectively, with 14 bases between them. Germline-derived CDR1 and CDR2 are SGHRS and YFSETQ. CDR3 coding DNA: TGCGCCAGCAGCTGGGGGTCACTGAGGGATACGCAGTATTTT. It encodes CASSWGSLRDTQYF.

The chain uses TRBV4-2 and TRBJ2-3, with 8 bases matching TRBD2. CDR3 length: 18 residues. V lost 4 bases, J lost 0 bases, and 12 bases stayed unmatched. Germline CDR1 reads LGHNA; CDR2 reads YNFKEQ. CDR3 sequence: CASSRSFGGGGSTDTQYF. Written as DNA, the CDR3 is TGTGCCAGCAGCCGAAGCTTCGGGGGGGGTGGAAGCACAGATACGCAGTATTTT.

This clonotype was observed many times. This chain connects TRBV7-2 to TRBJ2-1; D is undetermined. V was trimmed by 2 bases and J by 12 bases, leaving 14 bases between them. This CDR3 has 13 residues. CDR1 SGHTA and CDR2 FQGNSA come from the germline V gene. CDR3 sequence: CASSLQQPKGQFF. The CDR3 nucleotides are TGTGCCAGCAGCTTACAACAGCCCAAGGGGCAGTTCTTC.

This clonotype was seen a handful of times. J is TRBJ2-5 and V is TRBV5-1, with D perhaps matching TRBD1 or TRBD2 (7 bases each). The germline V gene encodes CDR1 SGHRS and CDR2 YFSETQ. The CDR3 is made up of 15 amino acids. The ends were cut back, 0 bases at V and 4 bases at J, with 13 bases in the middle. The CDR3 is CASSLVQGEGETQYF. The CDR3 DNA is TGCGCCAGCAGCTTGGTTCAGGGGGAGGGAGAGACCCAGTACTTC.

This clonotype has more than one count but fewer than ten. This chain joins TRBV7-2 and TRBJ1-4; D is uncertain. Germline assignment: CDR1 SGHTA and CDR2 FQGNSA. There are 15 residues in the CDR3. V shed 1 base and J shed 3 bases, with 9 bases lying between them. The CDR3 DNA is TGTGCCAGCAGCTTAGAGGAGGGTTCTAATGAAAAACTGTTTTTT. Protein: CASSLEEGSNEKLFF.

This clonotype is a singleton in its sample. V gene TRBV6-5 combines with J gene TRBJ1-1, with 8 bases lining up with TRBD1. CDR1 is MNHEY and CDR2 is SVGAGI in the germline V gene. Trimming removed 7 bases from V and 3 bases from J; junction bases left unmatched: 4. The CDR3 has 13 amino acids. The CDR3 here is CASIRQGHTEAFF. The CDR3 DNA reads as TGTGCCAGCATCCGACAGGGGCACACTGAAGCTTTCTTT.

This clonotype came up many times. The V and J genes are TRBV27 and TRBJ1-2; D unresolved. The germline V and J ends were trimmed by 6 bases and 4 bases, with 15 bases remaining between them. The CDR3 is 14 amino acids. The germline V gene has CDR1 MNHEY and CDR2 SMNVEV (reference sequence). CDR3 coding DNA: TGTGCCAGCAGCGTCGTAGGTTGGGGCTATGGCTACACCTTC. Residues: CASSVVGWGYGYTF.

This clonotype was recorded only once. This may be a read error: a much more frequent sequence differs by one nucleotide. The chain combines TRBV21-1 with TRBJ2-3; TRBD2 is taken as the D call from the table, unchecked against the DNA. TRBV21-1 is a pseudogene locus. This CDR3 has 16 amino acids. CDR3 region: CTSSRIAGTCTDTQYF. The CDR3 DNA reads TGTACCAGCAGCAGAATAGCGGGGACCTGCACAGATACGCAGTATTTT.

In this sample, this clonotype turned up many times. The gene calls are TRBV4-2 and TRBJ1-2; D not certain. The germline gives CDR1 LGHNA, CDR2 YNFKEQ. The CDR3 sequence is 15 residues long. V lost 3 bases and J 0 bases, leaving 11 bases between the germline ends. The CDR3: CASSQETTANYGYTF. The CDR3 DNA follows: TGTGCCAGCAGCCAGGAAACGACGGCTAACTATGGCTACACCTTC.

The chain joins TRBV28 to TRBJ1-1; maybe TRBD1 (6 bases). Germline lookup yields CDR1 MDHEN and CDR2 SYDVKM. The CDR3 length is 14 residues. V was cut by 3 bases and J by 1 base, with 9 bases left in between. The CDR3 DNA reads TGTGCCAGCAGTTTCAACAGGGCGAACACTGAAGCTTTCTTT. Translating it yields CASSFNRANTEAFF. The variable domain in full, completed from reference TRBV28 and TRBJ1-1, reads DVKVTQSSRYLVKRTGEKVFLECVQDMDHENMFWYRQDPGLGLRLIYFSYDVKMKEKGDIPEGYSVSREKKERFSLILESASTNQTSMYLCASSFNRANTEAFFGQGTRLTVV.

The chain is built from TRBV20-1 and TRBJ2-1; 10 bases are shared with TRBD2. This CDR3 comprises 15 residues. The J segment lost 8 bases and the V segment lost 0 bases, leaving 7 bases of the junction unmatched. The germline V gene has CDR1 DFQATT and CDR2 SNEGSKA (reference sequence). The CDR3 region has the DNA TGCAGTGCTAGAGATGGAAGCGGGAGGGTCTATGAGCAGTTCTTC. Amino acid sequence: CSARDGSGRVYEQFF.

This clonotype showed up many times. J is TRBJ2-6 and V is TRBV6-1; 12 bases line up with TRBD1. V lost 3 bases and J lost 4; bases outside the gene matches: 4. This CDR3 spans 17 amino acids. Germline assignment: CDR1 MNHNS and CDR2 SASEGT. CDR3 region: CASSDRDRGPGANVLTF. The CDR3 DNA reads TGTGCCAGCAGTGACCGGGACAGGGGGCCCGGGGCCAACGTCCTGACTTTC.

Turning to this clonotype: At one end the junction does not follow the germline gene, possibly because of a read error. This chain joins TRBV6-6 and TRBJ1-2, with TRBD1 identical over 10 bases. This CDR3 is 16 amino acids long. The germline V gene has CDR1 MNHNY and CDR2 SVGAGI (reference sequence). This CDR3 reads CASSYSGQGGVYGHTF. The CDR3, as DNA: TGTGCCAGCAGTTACTCAGGACAGGGGGGGGTCTATGGCCACACCTTC.

This clonotype was picked up many times. CDR3 bases: TGTGCCAGCAGGCTCGGGACTAGCGGGGAGGTCGAGACCCAGTACTTC. Translation gives CASRLGTSGEVETQYF. The V gene is TRBV6-2 or TRBV6-3, the J gene TRBJ2-5; TRBD2 matches 13 bases. The CDR3 is 16 amino acids. Trimming removed 6 bases from V and 5 bases from J; junction bases left unmatched: 9. The germline gives CDR1 MNHEY, CDR2 SVGEGT.

The table lists this clonotype with many counts. V and J are TRBV7-9 and TRBJ2-1, with D possibly TRBD2 on 5 matching bases. Germline V gene data show CDR1 as SEHNR and CDR2 as FQNEAQ (reference sequence). Trimming shortened V by 1 base and J by 8 bases, and 12 bases separated the two germline ends. This CDR3 spans 14 amino acids. CDR3 in DNA: TGTGCCAGCAGCTTAGGGCTAGCCGGCGATGAGCAGTTCTTC. Encoded protein: CASSLGLAGDEQFF.

This clonotype was found many times. The genes are TRBV24-1 and TRBJ2-1; D uncertain. V gave up 5 bases and J gave up 7 bases, with 14 bases separating them. Germline-derived CDR1 and CDR2 are KGHDR and SFDVKD. This CDR3 region has 14 residues. The CDR3: CATSAQPAGNEQFF. The DNA of the CDR3 is TGTGCCACCAGTGCCCAACCCGCTGGGAATGAGCAGTTCTTC.

Details on this clonotype: With a much larger clone just one base away, this may be a read error. The V and J genes are TRBV6-6 and TRBJ1-5, with D hard to call. This CDR3 is 14 amino acids long. V shed 9 bases and J shed 4 bases, with 16 bases lying between them. Germline CDR1 is MNHNY and CDR2 is SVGAGI (reference sequence). The CDR3 DNA reads TGTGCCAGTGGACGTGGGCAGCCTAATCAGCCCCAGCATTTT. It yields the protein CASGRGQPNQPQHF.

This clonotype was seen many times. This chain connects TRBV4-1 to TRBJ1-6, with D hard to call. Germline V gene lookup returns CDR1 MGHRA and CDR2 YSYEKL. The CDR3 is made up of 15 amino acids. V dropped 8 bases and J dropped 0 bases, with 11 bases sitting between them. CDR3: CASGPRSSYNSPLHF. As DNA, the CDR3 is TGCGCCAGCGGTCCACGGAGCTCCTATAATTCACCCCTCCACTTT.

Note on this clonotype: This may stem from a read error, because a much larger clone lies one nucleotide away. V usage is TRBV6-6 and J usage is TRBJ2-5, with no clear D. The tail of the sequence fits TRBJ2-7 better, so the J call may be wrong. This CDR3 region has 15 residues. The germline V gene encodes CDR1 MNHNY and CDR2 SVGAGI (reference sequence). The CDR3 region is CASSYSKRQCYEQYF. The DNA for the CDR3 is TGTGCCAGCAGTTACTCGAAAAGGCAATGCTACGAGCAGTACTTC.

This clonotype was recorded at least ten times. The chain joins TRBV6-2 or TRBV6-3 to TRBJ2-5; D remains ambiguous. Germline CDR1 MNHEY, CDR2 SVGEGT. This CDR3 contains 11 residues. The V and J ends lost 5 bases and 3 bases respectively, with 4 bases between them. For the CDR3, the DNA is TGTGCCAGCAGTCAGAAAGAGACCCAGTACTTC. It encodes CASSQKETQYF.

The gene calls are TRBV6-1 and TRBJ2-1; D not resolved. CDR3 size: 13 residues. Germline loops: CDR1 MNHNS, CDR2 SASEGT. Deletions cut 2 bases from V and 12 bases from J, with 14 bases between. CDR3 in amino acids: CASSEPEKGMQFF. CDR3 in DNA: TGTGCCAGCAGTGAACCGGAAAAAGGGATGCAGTTCTTC.

This clonotype was recorded many times. V usage is TRBV28 and J usage is TRBJ2-1, with 10 bases lining up with TRBD2. Germline CDR1 reads MDHEN; CDR2 reads SYDVKM. The CDR3 runs to 16 residues. With V trimmed by 10 bases and J by 1 base, 10 bases remained unmatched. In DNA form, the CDR3 reads TGTGCCACCCAAGGCACTAGCGGGGCTTCCTACAATGAGCAGTTCTTC. This translates into CATQGTSGASYNEQFF.

This clonotype was detected ten times or more. This chain connects TRBV5-1 to TRBJ2-3, with TRBD2 matching 11 bases. Germline V CDR1 and CDR2: SGHRS, YFSETQ. The trim removed 5 bases at V and 2 bases at J, leaving 13 bases unmatched. This CDR3 spans 18 amino acids. The CDR3 sequence: CASRITVAGGTNTDTQYF. Written as DNA, the CDR3 is TGCGCCAGCAGGATTACGGTAGCGGGGGGGACGAACACAGATACGCAGTATTTT.

This clonotype was observed at least ten times. The chain links TRBV5-4 to TRBJ2-3; possibly TRBD1 for D (5 bases). Between the trimmed V and J ends, which lost 4 bases and 6 bases, there was a span of 12 bases. Germline V gives CDR1 SGHNT, CDR2 YYREEE (reference sequence). The CDR3 is 13 residues long. CDR3 DNA sequence: TGTGCCAGCAGCCCGACCGCAGGGGATACGCAGTATTTT. Its protein is CASSPTAGDTQYF.

This clonotype has a count of ten or more. The CDR3 DNA sequence: TGTGCCAGCAGTTTAGTCGGGCCTTATGGCTACACCTTC. It encodes CASSLVGPYGYTF. V usage is TRBV12-3 or TRBV12-4 and J usage is TRBJ1-2; D ambiguous. V was shortened by 1 base and J by 5 bases, with 8 bases between the two germline ends. CDR3 length equals 13 residues.

In its sample, this clonotype was seen many times. The chain carries TRBV20-1 and TRBJ2-3; no definite D call. The CDR3 extends over 13 amino acids. The germline V gene encodes CDR1 DFQATT and CDR2 SNEGSKA (reference sequence). The V gene lost 3 bases and the J gene lost 2 bases, with 9 bases spanning the gap. CDR3 residues: CSASITATDTQYF. In DNA, the CDR3 is TGCAGTGCTAGTATCACAGCCACAGATACGCAGTATTTT.

This clonotype was seen many times. J is TRBJ2-5 and V is TRBV7-2; 9 bases map to TRBD2. Trimming took 5 bases from V and 1 from J; bases not matched to a gene: 11. Germline CDR1 SGHTA, CDR2 FQGNSA. CDR3 length equals 17 residues. This CDR3 reads CASSPLGGRGGQETQYF. The CDR3 DNA is TGTGCCAGCAGCCCCTTGGGGGGGCGGGGGGGCCAAGAGACCCAGTACTTC.

The table lists this clonotype with a few counts. The V gene is TRBV6-1, the J gene TRBJ2-7, with TRBD1 as a possible D gene (5 bases). Trimming cost V 3 bases and J 0 bases, with 12 bases left between them. Per germline, CDR1 MNHNS and CDR2 SASEGT. This CDR3 has 15 residues. For the CDR3, the DNA is TGTGCCAGCAGTGATCTTCGACAGAGCTCCTACGAGCAGTACTTC. This codes for CASSDLRQSSYEQYF.